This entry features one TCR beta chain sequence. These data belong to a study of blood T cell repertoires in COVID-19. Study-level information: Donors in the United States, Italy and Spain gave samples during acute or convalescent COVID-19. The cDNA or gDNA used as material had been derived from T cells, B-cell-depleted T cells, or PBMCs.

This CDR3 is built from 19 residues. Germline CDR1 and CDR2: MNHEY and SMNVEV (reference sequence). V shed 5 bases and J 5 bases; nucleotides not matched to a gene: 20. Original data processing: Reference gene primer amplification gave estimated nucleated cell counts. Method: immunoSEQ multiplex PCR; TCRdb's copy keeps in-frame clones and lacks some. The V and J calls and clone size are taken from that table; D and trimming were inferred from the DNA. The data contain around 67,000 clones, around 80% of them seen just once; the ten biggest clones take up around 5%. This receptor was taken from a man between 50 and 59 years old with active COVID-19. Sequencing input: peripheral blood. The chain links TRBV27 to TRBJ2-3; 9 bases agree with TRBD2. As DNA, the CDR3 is TGTGCCAGCAGTCTCTGGGCCGTGGCTAGCGGGAAGGTCAGAGATACGCAGTATTTT. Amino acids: CASSLWAVASGKVRDTQYF.